This TCR beta chain was found in a study of a mutant IDH1 vaccine in newly diagnosed glioma. Turning to the study itself: All eight of the vaccinations patients received fell in weeks 1, 3, 5, 7, 11, 15, 19 and 23. Initiation of the vaccine course occurred 4-6 weeks after radiotherapy alone, or alongside temozolomide cycles. Of the patients given treatment, roughly 60% were male and around 38% were female, and a mean age of around 38 years was recorded. Standard pretreatment was either radiotherapy, temozolomide, or, for most, radiochemotherapy with temozolomide.

The repertoire was sequenced with immunoSEQ multiplex PCR; TCRdb's copy has only in-frame clones and lacks some. The table shows around 65,000 clones, with roughly 80% occurring only once. This CDR3 is built from 14 residues. Trimming left V 4 bases short and J 0 bases short, with 7 bases between. CDR1 and CDR2 from the germline V gene are LNHDA and SQIVND (reference sequence). Time point defined: week 11, during vaccination. Mutant IDH1 20-mer peptide, at 300 ug, made up each vaccine dose, with topical imiquimod. As regards this clone: Its matching antigen is unknown.

V and J are TRBV19 and TRBJ1-5, with D possibly matching TRBD1 (5 bases). This receptor was identified in a man in his fifties or sixties with glioma. Sample: PBMCs, taken from a glioma patient whose treatment included an IDH1 peptide vaccine. This CDR3 is CASSKGNSNQPQHF. In nucleotides, the CDR3 is TGTGCCAGTAGTAAGGGGAATAGCAATCAGCCCCAGCATTTT.